One and the same sample provided the 28 T cell receptor beta chains below, sequenced in a study of blood T cell repertoires in COVID-19. TCRdb's copy holds only in-frame clones and misses some; the assay was immunoSEQ multiplex PCR. The sample gives 160,000 or so clones, 90% to 95% of which show up once; roughly 2% is in the top ten. Input material: peripheral blood. These receptor sequences come from a woman aged 55-70 years with COVID-19, enrolled during active disease.

This chain links TRBV3-1 (or the pseudogene TRBV3-2) with TRBJ2-7, with a weak D call TRBD2 (6 bases). Trimming removed 1 base at V and 4 bases at J, with 23 bases between. Per germline, CDR1 LGHDT and CDR2 YNNKEL (reference sequence). The CDR3 runs 18 residues. The CDR3 region is CASSQVMGLLTHTYEQYF. The CDR3, as DNA: TGTGCCAGCAGCCAAGTAATGGGACTCCTCACCCACACTTACGAGCAGTACTTC.

The V gene is TRBV7-6, the J gene TRBJ1-3; D is possibly TRBD1 (6 bases). This CDR3 has 16 residues. CDR1 SGHVS and CDR2 FNYEAQ come from the germline V gene. V was cut by 5 bases and J by 0 bases, with 14 bases left in between. In nucleotides, the CDR3 is TGTGCCAGCAGCGATCCGGGACACGACTCTGGAAACACCATATATTTT. This sequence encodes CASSDPGHDSGNTIYF.

The chain couples TRBV7-2 to TRBJ1-6; no definite D call. The germline gives CDR1 SGHTA, CDR2 FQGNSA. V lost 6 bases to trimming and J lost 3 bases, with 9 bases between them. CDR3 length: 14 amino acids. The CDR3 DNA reads TGTGCCAGCAGTAGAGGGCTCTATAATTCACCCCTCCACTTT. This sequence encodes CASSRGLYNSPLHF.

This chain's CDR3 is CATSISRGFTDTQYF. As DNA, the CDR3 is TGTGCCACCAGCATATCACGGGGGTTCACAGATACGCAGTATTTT. The chain links TRBV15 to TRBJ2-3; D might be TRBD2 (6 bases). Germline V CDR1 and CDR2: LNHNV, YYDKDF (reference sequence). With 4 bases removed from V and 2 bases from J, the gap between germline ends came to 13 bases. The CDR3 contains 15 residues.

Only a few counts were recorded for this clone. The chain combines TRBV6-5 with TRBJ1-1; TRBD1 might be the D (5 bases). Germline-derived CDR1 and CDR2 are MNHEY and SVGAGI. There are 14 residues in the CDR3. V was cut by 5 bases and J by 1 base, with 11 bases left in between. The CDR3 nucleotides read TGTGCCAGCAGTCCCCGGCAGGGGAACACTGAAGCTTTCTTT. This codes for CASSPRQGNTEAFF.

This sequence joins TRBV6-2 or TRBV6-3 and TRBJ2-7; 10 nucleotides align to TRBD1. There are 15 residues in the CDR3. Germline lookup yields CDR1 MNHEY and CDR2 SVGEGT. Trimming took 6 bases from V and 5 from J; bases not matched to a gene: 10. The CDR3 reads CASSLPGQGRHEQYF. CDR3 bases: TGTGCCAGCAGCCTACCGGGACAGGGGAGACACGAGCAGTACTTC.

The chain employs TRBV18 and TRBJ2-7, with 7 bases lining up with TRBD1. Germline V gives CDR1 KGHSH, CDR2 LQKENI. The CDR3 is 14 amino acids. Trimming removed 6 bases from V and 5 bases from J; junction bases left unmatched: 10. The CDR3 reads CASSPFRQGDEQYF. The CDR3 DNA follows: TGTGCCAGCTCGCCCTTTCGACAGGGCGACGAGCAGTACTTC.

The chain carries TRBV7-9 and TRBJ1-1; TRBD1 aligns across 7 bases. The CDR3 length is 14 residues. Germline V gene data show CDR1 as SEHNR and CDR2 as FQNEAQ (reference sequence). V gave up 0 bases and J gave up 6 bases; unmatched junction bases: 4. In nucleotides, the CDR3 is TGTGCCAGCAGCTTAGCCCTGGGACAGTCTGAAGCTTTCTTT. Its translation is CASSLALGQSEAFF.

J is TRBJ2-1 and V is TRBV11-1, with 7 positions matching TRBD2. The CDR3 loop spans 16 amino acids. CDR1 and CDR2 from the germline V gene are SGHAT and FQDESV (reference sequence). The trim removed 2 bases at V and 2 bases at J, leaving 6 bases unmatched. The CDR3 loop reads CASSLYGGGTYNEQFF. CDR3 DNA sequence: TGTGCCAGCAGCTTATACGGCGGGGGAACCTACAATGAGCAGTTCTTC.

The J gene is TRBJ1-5, the V gene TRBV5-6, with D unresolved. The length of the CDR3 is 14 residues. V was pared by 1 base and J by 4 bases, with 9 bases between. The germline V gene has CDR1 SGHDT and CDR2 YYEEEE. CDR3 residues: CASSLLAENQPQHF. The DNA of the CDR3 is TGTGCCAGCAGCTTGTTGGCGGAAAATCAGCCCCAGCATTTT.

J is TRBJ1-4 and V is TRBV7-9; 8 positions agree with TRBD1. The V and J ends lost 3 bases and 8 bases, in that order; junction bases with no gene match: 5. Germline V gene lookup returns CDR1 SEHNR and CDR2 FQNEAQ (reference sequence). The CDR3 runs to 14 residues. The CDR3 coding sequence is TGTGCCAGCAGCTTGGGGCAGGGGGCGGAAAAACTGTTTTTT. Encoded protein: CASSLGQGAEKLFF. Using reference TRBV7-9 and TRBJ1-4 for the parts outside the CDR3, the full variable domain is DTGVSQNPRHKITKRGQNVTFRCDPISEHNRLYWYRQTLGQGPEFLTYFQNEAQLEKSRLLSDRFSAERPKGSFSTLEIQRTEQGDSAMYLCASSLGQGAEKLFFGSGTQLSVL.

This rearrangement joins TRBV2 to TRBJ2-3; D might be TRBD1 (7 bases). The V end lost 2 bases, the J end lost 3 bases, and 15 bases lay between the germline ends. CDR1 is SNHLY, CDR2 FYNNEI, per germline. The CDR3 totals 16 residues. The CDR3 sequence: CASSETGAGGTDTQYF. The CDR3 nucleotides are TGTGCCAGCAGTGAAACGGGGGCAGGGGGGACAGATACGCAGTATTTT.

The rearrangement joins TRBV3-1 (or the pseudogene TRBV3-2) to TRBJ1-1; D not resolved. The V and J ends lost 1 base and 7 bases respectively, with 7 bases between them. CDR1 LGHDT and CDR2 YNNKEL come from the germline V gene (reference sequence). This CDR3 spans 12 amino acids. The CDR3 bases are TGTGCCAGCAGCCAAGGGGCCCGTGAAGCTTTCTTT. Residues: CASSQGAREAFF.

V gene TRBV19 combines with J gene TRBJ1-4; no definite D call. Germline V gene lookup returns CDR1 LNHDA and CDR2 SQIVND (reference sequence). The CDR3 runs to 15 residues. The germline V and J ends were trimmed by 1 base and 0 bases, with 6 bases remaining between them. CDR3 coding DNA: TGTGCCAGTAGTATAGCGGGAGCAACTAATGAAAAACTGTTTTTT. This translates into CASSIAGATNEKLFF.

The V call is TRBV5-5, the J call TRBJ1-3, with 7 bases lining up with TRBD1. This CDR3 has 15 residues. In germline, CDR1 is SGHKS, CDR2 YYEKEE (reference sequence). V was pared by 0 bases and J by 4 bases, with 4 bases of the junction left unmatched. The CDR3 loop reads CASSLVGQAGNTIYF. DNA for the CDR3: TGTGCCAGCAGCTTGGTCGGACAGGCCGGAAACACCATATATTTT. The whole variable domain, remainder taken from reference TRBV5-5 and TRBJ1-3, is DAGVTQSPTHLIKTRGQQVTLRCSPISGHKSVSWYQQVLGQGPQFIFQYYEKEERGRGNFPDRFSARQFPNYSSELNVNALLLGDSALYLCASSLVGQAGNTIYFGEGSWLTVV.

This clone has ten or more counts. The rearrangement uses TRBV2 and TRBJ2-7; D might be TRBD2 (5 bases). The CDR3 loop spans 11 amino acids. Germline-derived CDR1 and CDR2 are SNHLY and FYNNEI. The germline V and J ends were trimmed by 7 bases and 3 bases, with 7 bases remaining between them. The CDR3 reads CASIRDYEQYF. DNA for the CDR3: TGTGCCAGCATCCGGGACTACGAGCAGTACTTC. The full variable domain, with the rest looked up from reference TRBV2 and TRBJ2-7, is EPEVTQTPSHQVTQMGQEVILRCVPISNHLYFYWYRQILGQKVEFLVSFYNNEISEKSEIFDDQFSVERPDGSNFTLKIRSTKLEDSAMYFCASIRDYEQYFGPGTRLTVT.

The gene calls are TRBV19 and TRBJ2-5; D is undetermined. The CDR3 contains 13 residues. CDR1 and CDR2 (germline): LNHDA, SQIVND (reference sequence). With 4 bases removed from V and 1 base from J, the gap between germline ends came to 7 bases. The DNA of the CDR3 is TGTGCCAGTAGTAGGGCAGTCCAAGAGACCCAGTACTTC. The encoded protein is CASSRAVQETQYF.

This clone was detected only once. The genes are TRBV4-1 and TRBJ2-7; 7 bases align to TRBD2. The V segment lost 0 bases and the J segment 2 bases; nucleotides outside the gene matches: 7. Looked up from germline, CDR1 is MGHRA and CDR2 is YSYEKL. CDR3 length: 16 amino acids. In DNA form, the CDR3 reads TGCGCCAGCAGCCAAGATTGGGGGGGGAGCCCCTACGAGCAGTACTTC. Amino acids: CASSQDWGGSPYEQYF.

The chain recombines TRBV18 with TRBJ1-1, with 8 bases lining up with TRBD1. The J segment lost 0 bases and the V segment lost 4 bases, leaving 7 bases of the junction unmatched. The CDR3 has 16 amino acids. Per germline, CDR1 KGHSH and CDR2 LQKENI. CDR3 region: CASSLTSDRVNTEAFF. In nucleotides, the CDR3 is TGTGCCAGCTCACTGACCTCGGACAGGGTGAACACTGAAGCTTTCTTT.

V is TRBV5-1 and J is TRBJ2-5, with a possible D match to TRBD1 (6 bases). The length of the CDR3 is 14 residues. V shed 7 bases and J shed 2 bases, with 15 bases lying between them. Germline V gene lookup returns CDR1 SGHRS and CDR2 YFSETQ. CDR3 region: CASGQTTTQETQYF. The CDR3 DNA sequence: TGCGCCAGCGGACAGACCACGACACAAGAGACCCAGTACTTC.

V gene TRBV14 combines with J gene TRBJ2-1, with 12 bases identical to TRBD1. Germline CDR1 SGHDN, CDR2 FVKESK. With V trimmed by 4 bases and J by 4 bases, 5 bases remained unmatched. This CDR3 is 16 amino acids long. CDR3 residues: CASSRGTGGMYNEQFF. The CDR3 DNA reads as TGTGCCAGCAGCCGTGGGACAGGGGGCATGTACAATGAGCAGTTCTTC.

The CDR3 DNA reads as TGTGCTAGTGGTCCTGGACAGGGGGGGAATGAGCAGTTCTTC. It yields the protein CASGPGQGGNEQFF. The rearrangement links TRBV12-5 to TRBJ2-1; TRBD1 agrees at 10 bases. CDR3 length: 14 residues. V lost 5 bases to trimming and J lost 7 bases; unmatched junction nucleotides: 5. Germline CDR1 LGHNT, CDR2 FRNRAP.

V usage is TRBV2 and J usage is TRBJ2-7; D uncertain. The CDR3 totals 12 residues. Trimming pared 3 bases from V and 6 bases from J, leaving 9 bases between. Germline V CDR1 and CDR2: SNHLY, FYNNEI. The CDR3 nucleotides read TGTGCCAGCAGTGACGAGACGGGCGAGCAGTACTTC. This sequence encodes CASSDETGEQYF.

The V call is TRBV4-1, the J call TRBJ1-3; the D gene is possibly TRBD1 (5 bases). Germline V CDR1 and CDR2: MGHRA, YSYEKL. Between the trimmed V and J ends, which lost 3 bases and 4 bases, there was a span of 13 bases. This CDR3 has 15 residues. This CDR3 reads CASSQMTVGGNTIYF. The DNA for the CDR3 is TGCGCCAGCAGCCAGATGACAGTCGGGGGAAACACCATATATTTT.

V is TRBV15 and J is TRBJ2-7; TRBD2 might be the D (6 bases). Per the germline V gene, CDR1 is LNHNV and CDR2 is YYDKDF (reference sequence). V was cut by 3 bases and J by 6 bases, with 18 bases left in between. The length of the CDR3 is 15 residues. Here the CDR3 reads CATSRGVREEGEQYF. DNA of the CDR3: TGTGCCACCAGCAGGGGGGTCAGGGAGGAAGGCGAGCAGTACTTC.

This clone was counted once. The chain links TRBV5-1 to TRBJ1-1, with D maybe TRBD1 (6 bases). Deletions cut 1 base from V and 3 bases from J, with 22 bases between. Per the germline V gene, CDR1 is SGHRS and CDR2 is YFSETQ. CDR3 size: 18 residues. For the CDR3, the DNA is TGCGCCAGCAGCTTGAACCCCCTCGGACAGATCTTCGACACTGAAGCTTTCTTT. It codes for CASSLNPLGQIFDTEAFF.

The V call is TRBV4-3, the J call TRBJ1-2; a weak D match, TRBD1 (5 bases). Germline V CDR1 and CDR2: LGHNA, YSLEER. With 1 base removed from V and 2 bases from J, the gap between germline ends came to 11 bases. The length of the CDR3 is 15 residues. The CDR3 reads CASSQGWGSNYGYTF. CDR3 sequence (DNA): TGCGCCAGCAGCCAAGGTTGGGGCAGCAACTATGGCTACACCTTC.

The V call is TRBV9, the J call TRBJ1-2; perhaps TRBD1 as D (5 bases). The V end was cut by 5 bases, the J end by 8 bases, with 16 bases between. Germline V gene sequence: CDR1 SGDLS, CDR2 YYNGEE. CDR3 length equals 13 residues. CDR3 sequence (DNA): TGTGCCAGCAGTGCCCAAGGGGCGTACGGCTACACCTTC. Amino acids: CASSAQGAYGYTF. The variable domain in full, completed from reference TRBV9 and TRBJ1-2, reads DSGVTQTPKHLITATGQRVTLRCSPRSGDLSVYWYQQSLDQGLQFLIQYYNGEERAKGNILERFSAQQFPDLHSELNLSSLELGDSALYFCASSAQGAYGYTFGSGTRLTVV.